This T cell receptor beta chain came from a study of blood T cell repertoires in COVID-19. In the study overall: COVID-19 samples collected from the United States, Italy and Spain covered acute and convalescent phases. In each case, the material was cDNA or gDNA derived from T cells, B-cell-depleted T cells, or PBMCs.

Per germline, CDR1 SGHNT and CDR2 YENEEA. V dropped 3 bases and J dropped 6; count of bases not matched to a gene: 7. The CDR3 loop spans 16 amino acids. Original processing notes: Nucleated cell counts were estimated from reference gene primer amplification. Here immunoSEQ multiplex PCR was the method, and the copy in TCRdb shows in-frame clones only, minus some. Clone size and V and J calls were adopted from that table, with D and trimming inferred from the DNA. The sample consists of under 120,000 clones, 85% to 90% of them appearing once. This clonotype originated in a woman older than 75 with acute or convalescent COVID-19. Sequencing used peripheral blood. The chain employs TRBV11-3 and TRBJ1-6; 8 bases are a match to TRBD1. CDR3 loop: CASSFGGDRTNSPLHF. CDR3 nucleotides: TGTGCCAGCAGCTTTGGGGGGGACAGGACTAATTCACCCCTCCACTTT.